Listed here is a single TCR beta chain. The repertoire was sequenced with immunoSEQ multiplex PCR; TCRdb's copy has only in-frame clones and lacks some. Of about 130,000 clones in the sample, 70% to 90% were seen once. The sample is drawn from a study of T cell responses to AZD1222 COVID-19 vaccine. With 0 bases removed from V and 4 bases from J, the gap between germline ends came to 6 bases. The CDR3 is 13 residues long. Germline V CDR1 and CDR2: GTSNPN, SVGIG (reference sequence). The sequencing used peripheral blood, collected on day 0 of AZD1222 vaccination. V and J are TRBV30 and TRBJ1-4, with D uncertain. The origin of this receptor is an adult in good health. The CDR3 sequence: CAWSVRVNEKLFF. The CDR3 DNA reads TGTGCCTGGAGTGTACGGGTTAATGAAAAACTGTTTTTT.